This TCR beta chain was captured by sequencing in a study of CD8+CD57+ T cells in acquired aplastic anemia. The overall study: Sorted CD4+ and CD8+ cells yielded DNA averaging approximately 3 ug.

The ends lost 5 bases at V and 0 bases at J; junction bases unmatched: 2. CDR3 length: 13 amino acids. Per the germline V gene, CDR1 is SQVTM and CDR2 is ANQGSEA. Genomic DNA, the template, was used for profiling of the TCR beta VDJ and CDR3. TCRdb re-analysed the reads in MiXCR, keeping a single row per CDR3 protein. In the table there are under 200,000 distinct CDR3 sequences, about half of which are singletons. CD8+CD57+ cell expansion had been shown by flow cytometry in patients chosen for sequencing. The chain employs TRBV29-1 and TRBJ2-3; 7 positions match TRBD1. This TCR came from a human donor with aplastic anemia. Sequencing was carried out using sorted CD4+, CD8+, or CD8+CD57+ T cells (not recorded which) from PBMCs. CDR3 sequence (DNA): TGCAGCGTTAGACAGGGAAGCACAGATACGCAGTATTTT. Its protein is CSVRQGSTDTQYF.